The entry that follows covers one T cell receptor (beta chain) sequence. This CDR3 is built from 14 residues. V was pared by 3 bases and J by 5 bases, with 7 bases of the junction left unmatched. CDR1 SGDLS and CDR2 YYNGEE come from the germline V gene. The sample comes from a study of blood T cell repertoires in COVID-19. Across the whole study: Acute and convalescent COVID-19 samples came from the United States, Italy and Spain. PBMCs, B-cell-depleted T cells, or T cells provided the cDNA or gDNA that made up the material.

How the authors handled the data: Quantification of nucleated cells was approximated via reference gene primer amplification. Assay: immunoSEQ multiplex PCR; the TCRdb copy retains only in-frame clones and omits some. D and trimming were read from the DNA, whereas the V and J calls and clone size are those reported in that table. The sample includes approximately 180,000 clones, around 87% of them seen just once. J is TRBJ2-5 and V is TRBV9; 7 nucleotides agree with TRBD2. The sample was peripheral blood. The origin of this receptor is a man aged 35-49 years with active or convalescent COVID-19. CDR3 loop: CASSAWGGSETQYF. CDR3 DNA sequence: TGTGCCAGCAGCGCATGGGGGGGGTCGGAGACCCAGTACTTC.